This note documents a single T cell receptor beta chain sequence. This entry belongs to a study of high-grade serous ovarian cancer treatment subgroups. In the study overall: Mean per sample: about 15,000 reads, around 7,100 unique TCR beta rearrangements.

Sequencing used immunoSEQ multiplex PCR; TCRdb keeps in-frame clones, though not all of them. The data contain 8,800 or so clones, about 78% of them singletons. V was trimmed by 6 bases and J by 4 bases, leaving 18 bases between them. Germline V gene lookup returns CDR1 SNHLY and CDR2 FYNNEI. The CDR3 consists of 15 residues. Tumor samples were obtained before definitive surgery or chemotherapy. The material sequenced was tumor tissue. The gene calls are TRBV2 and TRBJ2-5; a weak D match, TRBD1 (7 bases). The TCR was taken from a human donor with high-grade serous ovarian cancer. The CDR3 nucleotides are TGTGCCAGCAGCGAAACAGGGGTGGGAGGAGAGACCCAGTACTTC. Residues: CASSETGVGGETQYF.